These 32 T cell receptor beta chains came from one sample sequenced in a study of CD8 T cells in acute hepatitis C reinfection. Time point noted: naive CD8 control sorted from an acute-time-point sample. The assay was immunoSEQ multiplex PCR, and TCRdb's table has in-frame clones only and misses some. This table holds tens of thousands of clones, approximately 85% found once. Material: naive CD8+ T cells from PBMCs. These receptors came from a woman between 18 and 29 years old who spontaneously cleared hepatitis C infection.

This CDR3 is CASSPDFGRRDTDTQYF. CDR3 sequence (DNA): TGTGCCAGCTCACCAGATTTCGGAAGAAGGGACACAGATACGCAGTATTTT. The chain joins TRBV18 to TRBJ2-3; D is uncertain. This CDR3 comprises 17 residues. V was shortened by 2 bases and J by 2 bases, with 17 bases between the two germline ends. The V gene's germline CDR1 is KGHSH and CDR2 LQKENI.

This clone was recorded once. The V call is TRBV27, the J call TRBJ2-7; 10 nucleotides align to TRBD2. After removal of 5 bases from V and 2 bases from J, the junction contained 3 bases not matched to a gene. This CDR3 contains 14 residues. In germline, CDR1 is MNHEY, CDR2 SMNVEV (reference sequence). CDR3 DNA: TGTGCCAGCAGTCCTAGCGGGAGTCCCTACGAGCAGTACTTC. This gives the protein CASSPSGSPYEQYF.

The chain links TRBV7-2 to TRBJ2-5, with TRBD2 identical over 11 bases. V shed 5 bases and J 2 bases; nucleotides not matched to a gene: 13. The CDR3 has 18 amino acids. Germline V lookup: CDR1 SGHTA, CDR2 FQGNSA. CDR3 loop: CASSTLWGTSGTQETQYF. In DNA form, the CDR3 reads TGTGCCAGCAGCACCCTGTGGGGGACTAGCGGCACACAAGAGACCCAGTACTTC.

The chain carries TRBV30 and TRBJ1-5, with 9 bases aligning to TRBD1. Germline V gives CDR1 GTSNPN, CDR2 SVGIG (reference sequence). The ends lost 1 base at V and 2 bases at J; junction bases unmatched: 3. The CDR3 spans 15 residues. DNA for the CDR3: TGTGCCTGGAGTGAACGGGACAGGGGCAATCAGCCCCAGCATTTT. Amino acids: CAWSERDRGNQPQHF.

The chain joins TRBV27 to TRBJ2-1, with 7 bases fitting TRBD1. After removal of 0 bases from V and 5 bases from J, the junction contained 7 bases not matched to a gene. Germline V lookup: CDR1 MNHEY, CDR2 SMNVEV (reference sequence). The CDR3 runs 16 residues. CDR3 coding DNA: TGTGCCAGCAGTTTATCCCCGCAGGGGGTCAACAATGAGCAGTTCTTC. Its protein is CASSLSPQGVNNEQFF.

The chain employs TRBV4-1 and TRBJ2-3, with D tentatively TRBD1 (6 bases). CDR1 is MGHRA, CDR2 YSYEKL, per germline. V lost 1 base and J lost 0, with 14 bases in between. The length of the CDR3 is 17 residues. Here the CDR3 reads CASSQVGQGPSTDTQYF. CDR3 DNA sequence: TGCGCCAGCAGCCAAGTTGGTCAGGGGCCTAGCACAGATACGCAGTATTTT.

The chain couples TRBV18 to TRBJ2-7, with 7 bases aligning to TRBD2. This CDR3 contains 16 residues. V shed 3 bases, J shed 4 bases, and the junction held 12 bases outside the gene matches. Germline V gives CDR1 KGHSH, CDR2 LQKENI. The CDR3 DNA follows: TGTGCCAGCTCACCGAACCGGGAGGCCTGGGCTTACGAGCAGTACTTC. Translated: CASSPNREAWAYEQYF.

This sequence joins TRBV27 and TRBJ2-5, with 8 bases matching TRBD2. Losses at the gene ends were 6 bases for V and 0 bases for J; bases not matched to a gene: 6. Germline V gives CDR1 MNHEY, CDR2 SMNVEV (reference sequence). This CDR3 comprises 15 residues. The CDR3 coding sequence is TGTGCCAGCAGGAGGATAGCGGGGAACCAAGAGACCCAGTACTTC. Residues: CASRRIAGNQETQYF.

The chain is built from TRBV6-1 and TRBJ1-1; D perhaps matches TRBD1 (5 bases). CDR1 is MNHNS, CDR2 SASEGT, per germline. The CDR3 is made up of 11 amino acids. This CDR3 is CEALRGTEAFF. CDR3 DNA: TGTGAGGCGTTGAGGGGCACTGAAGCTTTCTTT.

This clone has only a few counts. J is TRBJ2-7 and V is TRBV4-1; 9 bases line up with TRBD2. This CDR3 has 17 amino acids. After removal of 3 bases from V and 7 bases from J, the junction contained 16 bases not matched to a gene. CDR1 MGHRA and CDR2 YSYEKL come from the germline V gene. CDR3 amino acids: CASSQGARLAALREQYF. For the CDR3, the DNA is TGCGCCAGCAGCCAGGGAGCCCGACTAGCGGCCCTAAGGGAGCAGTACTTC.

The chain links TRBV27 to TRBJ2-3, with TRBD1 matching over 7 bases. V was pared by 5 bases and J by 0 bases, with 8 bases of the junction left unmatched. Germline CDR1 is MNHEY and CDR2 is SMNVEV (reference sequence). CDR3 size: 16 residues. CDR3 in DNA: TGTGCCAGCAGTATCGAGGGACAGCTCAGCACAGATACGCAGTATTTT. Protein: CASSIEGQLSTDTQYF.

The chain joins TRBV5-1 to TRBJ2-5; D call uncertain. The CDR3 covers 14 residues. The germline gives CDR1 SGHRS, CDR2 YFSETQ. V lost 7 bases to trimming and J lost 4 bases, with 17 bases between them. The DNA for the CDR3 is TGCGCCAGCGCCCCATTCTTGGCGGCAGAGACCCAGTACTTC. Translating it yields CASAPFLAAETQYF.

V is TRBV19 and J is TRBJ1-1; D gene uncertain. Trimming pared 4 bases from V and 0 bases from J, leaving 6 bases between. The germline gives CDR1 LNHDA, CDR2 SQIVND (reference sequence). This CDR3 has 13 amino acids. The CDR3 region has the DNA TGTGCCAGTAGTACCCTGATGAACACTGAAGCTTTCTTT. Translation gives CASSTLMNTEAFF.

The chain is built from TRBV2 and TRBJ2-2; no firm D call. The CDR3 loop spans 15 amino acids. Trimming stripped 6 bases from V and 4 bases from J, with 15 bases between. Germline V gene sequence: CDR1 SNHLY, CDR2 FYNNEI. As DNA, the CDR3 is TGTGCCAGCAGAGGGCGCTTAGTCGGCACCGGGGAGCTGTTTTTT. Translation gives CASRGRLVGTGELFF.

The rearrangement joins TRBV7-6 to TRBJ2-7; 10 positions agree with TRBD1. The V gene's germline CDR1 is SGHVS and CDR2 FNYEAQ. The length of the CDR3 is 16 residues. J lost 1 base, V lost 4 bases, and 7 bases had no gene match. In DNA form, the CDR3 reads TGTGCCAGCAGCTCGAACCGGGACAGGGGATCCTACGAGCAGTACTTC. This codes for CASSSNRDRGSYEQYF.

The chain recombines TRBV6-1 with TRBJ1-5; no clear D. V lost 3 bases and J lost 1, with 4 bases in between. The CDR3 length is 13 residues. Germline CDR1 and CDR2: MNHNS and SASEGT. This CDR3 reads CASSEPSNQPQHF. The DNA for the CDR3 is TGTGCCAGCAGTGAGCCCAGCAATCAGCCCCAGCATTTT.

This chain links TRBV6-1 with TRBJ2-7; maybe TRBD2 (6 bases). The ends were cut back, 7 bases at V and 1 base at J, with 11 bases in the middle. This CDR3 is 13 amino acids long. CDR1 is MNHNS, CDR2 SASEGT, per germline. CDR3 loop: CASTTSMSYEQYF. Written as DNA, the CDR3 is TGTGCCAGCACCACTAGCATGTCCTACGAGCAGTACTTC.

The rearrangement joins TRBV27 to TRBJ2-7, with D tentatively TRBD1 (5 bases). Trimming cost V 7 bases and J 6 bases, with 19 bases left between them. The CDR3 consists of 14 residues. In germline, CDR1 is MNHEY, CDR2 SMNVEV (reference sequence). The CDR3 region has the DNA TGTGCCAGCAATGGGAAGGGGTACCAGACCGAGCAGTACTTC. It codes for CASNGKGYQTEQYF.

J is TRBJ2-5 and V is TRBV14, with D possibly called TRBD1 or TRBD2 (5 bases each). V lost 0 bases and J lost 7, with 18 bases in between. This CDR3 is built from 16 residues. The germline CDR1 and CDR2 sequences are SGHDN and FVKESK. CDR3 DNA: TGTGCCAGCAGCCAAGATGGGACCGCGCCCCAGCCGACCCAGTACTTC. Translated: CASSQDGTAPQPTQYF.

The rearrangement joins TRBV7-6 to TRBJ2-2; either TRBD1 or TRBD2 may supply D (5 bases each). V gave up 0 bases and J gave up 3 bases, with 8 bases separating them. The CDR3 runs to 15 residues. Germline V gene lookup returns CDR1 SGHVS and CDR2 FNYEAQ. The CDR3 protein is CASSLAGPDTGELFF. CDR3 nucleotide sequence: TGTGCCAGCAGCTTAGCGGGACCCGACACCGGGGAGCTGTTTTTT.

V usage is TRBV27 and J usage is TRBJ2-4, with a possible D match to TRBD1 (6 bases). The germline CDR1 and CDR2 sequences are MNHEY and SMNVEV (reference sequence). The length of the CDR3 is 15 residues. Deletions cut 9 bases from V and 8 bases from J, with 23 bases between. Here the CDR3 reads CASSPTGLLLDIQYF. CDR3 DNA sequence: TGTGCCAGTAGTCCCACAGGGCTCCTATTAGACATTCAGTACTTC.

This chain joins TRBV27 and TRBJ1-1; weak D call: TRBD1 (5 bases). Germline loops: CDR1 MNHEY, CDR2 SMNVEV (reference sequence). V was shortened by 4 bases and J by 1 base, with 13 bases between the two germline ends. CDR3 length equals 15 residues. CDR3 residues: CASSWGLRGNTEAFF. Here the CDR3 DNA reads TGTGCCAGCAGTTGGGGTTTAAGGGGGAACACTGAAGCTTTCTTT.

The chain has TRBV2 and TRBJ2-1, with D hard to call. Germline V gene sequence: CDR1 SNHLY, CDR2 FYNNEI. The V end was cut by 3 bases, the J end by 3 bases, with 9 bases between. CDR3 length: 14 amino acids. CDR3 residues: CASSELDGYNEQFF. CDR3 nucleotide sequence: TGTGCCAGCAGTGAGCTGGACGGCTACAATGAGCAGTTCTTC.

This chain joins TRBV30 and TRBJ2-3, with D unresolved. Germline V gives CDR1 GTSNPN, CDR2 SVGIG (reference sequence). The V end lost 1 base, the J end lost 0 bases, and 8 bases lay between the germline ends. The CDR3 covers 14 residues. CDR3 nucleotides: TGTGCCTGGAGTGAAGCGTCTAGCACAGATACGCAGTATTTT. Translated, it gives CAWSEASSTDTQYF.

The chain links TRBV15 to TRBJ2-3; D call uncertain. Germline-derived CDR1 and CDR2 are LNHNV and YYDKDF (reference sequence). There are 13 residues in the CDR3. The V gene lost 5 bases and the J gene lost 5 bases, with 11 bases spanning the gap. The CDR3, as DNA: TGTGCCACCAGCGTGGACCGCCGAGATACGCAGTATTTT. Translated, it gives CATSVDRRDTQYF.

V gene TRBV27 combines with J gene TRBJ2-1; unclear D gene. The CDR3 consists of 14 residues. Germline V gene data show CDR1 as MNHEY and CDR2 as SMNVEV (reference sequence). The V end was cut by 7 bases, the J end by 8 bases, with 18 bases between. The chain's CDR3 is CASNWVPPTDEQFF. For the CDR3, the DNA is TGTGCCAGCAATTGGGTCCCGCCCACCGATGAGCAGTTCTTC.

This chain joins TRBV7-6 and TRBJ2-1, with 10 bases identical to TRBD1. J was trimmed by 6 bases and V by 4 bases; bases with no gene match: 6. Germline CDR1 SGHVS, CDR2 FNYEAQ. The CDR3 length is 15 residues. The CDR3 DNA sequence: TGTGCCAGCAGCTCCTGGACAGGGGGGCTCAATGAGCAGTTCTTC. This translates into CASSSWTGGLNEQFF.

V gene TRBV19 combines with J gene TRBJ2-3, with 11 bases matching TRBD2. Losses at the gene ends were 2 bases for V and 6 bases for J; bases not matched to a gene: 7. This CDR3 comprises 16 residues. The germline V gene encodes CDR1 LNHDA and CDR2 SQIVND (reference sequence). CDR3 DNA sequence: TGTGCCAGTAGTATACGTCTAGCGGGAGGCGGCGATACGCAGTATTTT. Translation: CASSIRLAGGGDTQYF. The full variable domain, its missing parts supplied by reference TRBV19 and TRBJ2-3, is DGGITQSPKYLFRKEGQNVTLSCEQNLNHDAMYWYRQDPGQGLRLIYYSQIVNDFQKGDIAEGYSVSREKKESFPLTVTSAQKNPTAFYLCASSIRLAGGGDTQYFGPGTRLTVL.

CDR3 residues: CASSLTSGYNEQFF. The CDR3 nucleotides are TGTGCCAGCAGTTTAACTAGCGGCTACAATGAGCAGTTCTTC. This chain links TRBV27 with TRBJ2-1; 8 bases map to TRBD2. V gave up 2 bases and J gave up 3 bases; unmatched junction bases: 0. This CDR3 has 14 amino acids. The germline V gene encodes CDR1 MNHEY and CDR2 SMNVEV (reference sequence).

The V call is TRBV7-9, the J call TRBJ2-7, with D perhaps being TRBD1 or TRBD2 (6 bases each). Germline CDR1 SEHNR, CDR2 FQNEAQ (reference sequence). Trimming removed 4 bases from V and 4 bases from J, with 26 bases in between. The CDR3 covers 18 residues. CDR3 residues: CASSYPDGRTKGGYEQYF. DNA of the CDR3: TGTGCCAGCAGCTACCCCGACGGACGTACAAAGGGGGGTTACGAGCAGTACTTC.

This chain connects TRBV7-6 to TRBJ1-5; D may be TRBD1 (5 bases). The CDR3 consists of 14 residues. V was pared by 5 bases and J by 7 bases, with 15 bases between. Per the germline V gene, CDR1 is SGHVS and CDR2 is FNYEAQ. DNA of the CDR3: TGTGCCAGCAGCCATGGGGGGATGGGGCAGCCCCAGCATTTT. This gives the protein CASSHGGMGQPQHF.

As DNA, the CDR3 is TGTGCCAGCAGCTTAAGTGGGACAGCTAATTCACCCCTCCACTTT. Translated, it gives CASSLSGTANSPLHF. The chain uses TRBV13 and TRBJ1-6; 7 positions match TRBD1. Germline assignment: CDR1 PRHDT and CDR2 FYEKMQ (reference sequence). V lost 2 bases, J lost 6 bases, and 4 bases stayed unmatched. CDR3 length equals 15 residues.